This T cell receptor (beta chain) was recorded in a study of cytotoxic CD8 clonotypes in ibrutinib-treated CLL. Overall study context: There were roughly 12 relapsed/refractory patients and around 15 treatment-naive patients, and 17 were IGHV unmutated. Median treatment time before response sampling was 12 months, range 6 to 36. General study results and limits: T-cell clonality at baseline went above that of age-matched healthy donors and rose and fell with circulating CD8+ T-cell counts.

As to this clone: Its matching antigen is unknown.

Approximately 2.2 micrograms of genomic DNA came from cryopreserved PBMCs for TCR beta libraries. The germline gives CDR1 SGHTA, CDR2 FQGNSA. This CDR3 contains 16 residues. The V and J ends lost 5 bases and 1 base, in that order; junction bases with no gene match: 5. Sequencing used immunoSEQ multiplex PCR; TCRdb keeps in-frame clones, though not all of them. The table has 300,000 to 350,000 clones, just under 80% seen once; the top ten hold 5% to 7%. Sequences were derived from PBMCs, sampled before ibrutinib treatment. The clonotype was recovered from a human donor with chronic lymphocytic leukemia. The V call is TRBV7-2, the J call TRBJ2-3, with 11 positions matching TRBD2. In DNA form, the CDR3 reads TGTGCCAGCAGCCCCGGGACTAGCGGTGGCACAGATACGCAGTATTTT. Protein sequence: CASSPGTSGGTDTQYF.